Many counts were recorded for the clone carrying this TCR beta chain. The time point: blood at routine non-recurrence follow-up after resection. The authors sequenced whole RNA from tumor, nontumor lung or frozen PBMC without sorting. This sample was included in a study of spatial heterogeneity in lung cancer. Study summary: Untreated early-stage non-small cell lung cancer patients, approximately 79 in total, were the donors. About 2 years after resection was the median timing of the follow-up PBMC samples, which were sequenced when available.

Carried by each TCR cDNA molecule was a unique molecular identifier. TCRdb redid the calling of the 5' RACE reads with MiXCR, one entry per CDR3 protein. The table has about 94,000 distinct CDR3 sequences, roughly a fifth seen once; the top ten hold just over 20%. Germline assignment: CDR1 SGHRS and CDR2 YFSETQ. V was shortened by 5 bases and J by 0 bases, with 8 bases between the two germline ends. This CDR3 has 13 amino acids. Here the sequenced sample was PBMCs, taken at follow-up. The rearrangement joins TRBV5-1 to TRBJ1-2, with D unclear. The sequence was obtained from a male donor with early-stage non-small cell lung cancer. Here the CDR3 DNA reads TGCGCCAGCAGACCGGACGCTAACTATGGCTACACCTTC. This gives the protein CASRPDANYGYTF.